The 27 T cell receptor beta chains below were found in one sample sequenced in a study of PD-1 blockade in classical Hodgkin lymphoma. Each patient relapsed following autologous stem cell transplantation, and prior brentuximab vedotin exposure differed. Sequencing used immunoSEQ multiplex PCR; TCRdb keeps in-frame clones, though not all of them. Altogether about 41,000 clones are present, roughly three quarters being singletons, with the ten largest covering 20% to 25%. Material: peripheral blood mononuclear cells (PBMCs), obtained at baseline. The receptor source for this set is a human donor with classical Hodgkin lymphoma.

The chain couples TRBV6-1 to TRBJ2-1, with D possibly TRBD2 on 6 matching bases. V was pared by 11 bases and J by 7 bases, with 15 bases between. This CDR3 has 12 residues. From germline, CDR1 is MNHNS and CDR2 SASEGT. CDR3 sequence: CASTGVINEQFF. CDR3 DNA sequence: TGTGCCTCAACGGGAGTAATAAATGAGCAGTTCTTC.

J is TRBJ1-1 and V is TRBV27; the D is unclear. CDR3 size: 15 residues. Trimming stripped 2 bases from V and 1 base from J, with 11 bases between. Germline V gene data show CDR1 as MNHEY and CDR2 as SMNVEV (reference sequence). The CDR3 sequence: CASSLMVSPNTEAFF. The CDR3 DNA sequence: TGTGCCAGCAGTTTAATGGTGAGTCCGAACACTGAAGCTTTCTTT.

This clone was found once. The chain uses TRBV29-1 and TRBJ2-7; 8 positions match TRBD1. Losses at the gene ends were 1 base for V and 4 bases for J; bases not matched to a gene: 3. CDR3 length equals 13 residues. Germline CDR1 and CDR2: SQVTM and ANQGSEA. CDR3 sequence reads: CSVEGTGLYEQYF. The CDR3 nucleotides read TGCAGCGTTGAAGGGACAGGGCTATACGAGCAGTACTTC.

The gene calls are TRBV7-8 and TRBJ2-7; possible D gene TRBD1, 6 bases. Between the trimmed V and J ends, which lost 5 bases and 3 bases, there was a span of 17 bases. Germline V gene sequence: CDR1 SGHVS, CDR2 FQNEAQ. The CDR3 sequence is 15 residues long. The CDR3 DNA follows: TGTGCCAGCAGCCCAAAATCCGGGACATTCTACGAGCAGTACTTC. Translating gives CASSPKSGTFYEQYF.

Note on this clone: The sample has other DNA sequences that encode this CDR3 too. The rearrangement uses TRBV5-8 and TRBJ2-1, with TRBD1 matching over 12 bases. The CDR3 totals 15 residues. Germline V gene sequence: CDR1 SGHTS, CDR2 YDEGEE. Trimming at V came to 4 bases and at J to 3 bases, leaving 2 bases not matched to a gene. CDR3 loop: CASSRDRGLYNEQFF. DNA of the CDR3: TGTGCCAGCAGCCGGGACAGGGGGCTCTACAATGAGCAGTTCTTC.

A single count supports this clone. The chain is built from TRBV5-6 and TRBJ2-7; D gene unclear. CDR1 and CDR2 (germline): SGHDT, YYEEEE. Trimming shortened V by 4 bases and J by 7 bases, and 9 bases separated the two germline ends. CDR3 length: 11 amino acids. The DNA of the CDR3 is TGTGCCAGCAGCCAGGTGGGGGAGCAGTACTTC. Its protein product is CASSQVGEQYF.

This clone was detected only a few times. V gene TRBV30 combines with J gene TRBJ2-5, with 8 bases identical to TRBD2. The CDR3 totals 16 residues. Germline lookup yields CDR1 GTSNPN and CDR2 SVGIG (reference sequence). Trimming cost V 0 bases and J 5 bases; bases outside gene matches: 11. The CDR3 sequence is CAWSVLPAGVGETQYF. CDR3 DNA sequence: TGTGCCTGGAGTGTACTCCCAGCGGGAGTGGGCGAGACCCAGTACTTC.

V usage is TRBV6-5 and J usage is TRBJ2-5; 7 nucleotides align to TRBD1. Germline V CDR1 and CDR2: MNHEY, SVGAGI. This CDR3 has 15 residues. V trimming: 7 bases; J trimming: 2 bases; junction bases outside the gene matches: 10. Here the CDR3 reads CASTPTWDSQETQYF. CDR3 sequence (DNA): TGTGCCAGCACCCCAACCTGGGACAGTCAAGAGACCCAGTACTTC.

The rearrangement links TRBV15 to TRBJ2-5; D assignment may be TRBD1 or TRBD2 (5 bases each). The CDR3 sequence is 15 residues long. The ends were cut back, 0 bases at V and 8 bases at J, with 16 bases in the middle. CDR1 is LNHNV, CDR2 YYDKDF, per germline (reference sequence). The CDR3 here is CATSREGTRGETQYF. DNA of the CDR3: TGTGCCACCAGCAGAGAAGGGACCCGAGGGGAAACCCAGTACTTC.

The J gene is TRBJ2-5, the V gene TRBV6-5; 8 positions match TRBD1. The CDR3 consists of 14 residues. Germline trimming cut 6 bases from V and 4 bases from J; bases unmatched to any gene: 7. CDR1 is MNHEY, CDR2 SVGAGI, per germline. CDR3 protein: CASRTGQGGETQYF. DNA for the CDR3: TGTGCCAGCAGGACAGGACAGGGAGGAGAGACCCAGTACTTC.

The chain combines TRBV6-5 with TRBJ1-3, with a tentative D call TRBD1 (5 bases). From germline, CDR1 is MNHEY and CDR2 SVGAGI. The CDR3 covers 15 residues. The V and J ends lost 7 bases and 4 bases respectively, with 17 bases between them. The CDR3 loop is CASTPTGPVGNTIYF. The CDR3 DNA sequence: TGTGCCAGCACCCCTACAGGTCCTGTAGGAAACACCATATATTTT.

The rearrangement links TRBV29-1 to TRBJ2-7; 10 bases match TRBD1. The trim removed 6 bases at V and 3 bases at J, leaving 5 bases unmatched. CDR1 and CDR2 (germline): SQVTM, ANQGSEA. The CDR3 has 13 residues. DNA for the CDR3: TGCAGCGTGGGGACAGGGGAGGGCTACGAGCAGTACTTC. Its protein is CSVGTGEGYEQYF.

The rearrangement joins TRBV18 to TRBJ1-1; D call uncertain. V was cut by 5 bases and J by 1 base, with 11 bases left in between. CDR3 length: 14 residues. Germline V gene data show CDR1 as KGHSH and CDR2 as LQKENI. The CDR3 bases are TGTGCCAGCTCATCCGTCCCCTGGAACACTGAAGCTTTCTTT. Translating gives CASSSVPWNTEAFF.

The CDR3 loop reads CASSKDKGWETQYF. The CDR3 coding sequence is TGTGCCAGCAGCAAAGACAAGGGGTGGGAGACCCAGTACTTC. The chain has TRBV21-1 and TRBJ2-5; TRBD1 is the table's D call and was not checked against the DNA. TRBV21-1 is recorded as a pseudogene. This CDR3 is built from 14 residues.

The CDR3 reads CSVVQGQGRSTEAFF. In DNA, the CDR3 is TGCAGCGTGGTACAGGGACAGGGGAGAAGCACTGAAGCTTTCTTT. This sequence joins TRBV29-1 and TRBJ1-1; 10 bases align to TRBD1. The germline V gene encodes CDR1 SQVTM and CDR2 ANQGSEA. The CDR3 loop spans 15 amino acids. The trim removed 6 bases at V and 4 bases at J, leaving 11 bases unmatched.

CDR3 DNA: TGTGCCAGCAGCGTAAGGGGCGGGAGCGCAGATACGCAGTATTTT. It specifies CASSVRGGSADTQYF. V usage is TRBV9 and J usage is TRBJ2-3, with 7 bases aligning to TRBD2. CDR3 size: 15 residues. Per the germline V gene, CDR1 is SGDLS and CDR2 is YYNGEE. V was clipped by 1 base and J by 4 bases; unmatched bases: 6. Complete variable domain (other parts from reference TRBV9 and TRBJ2-3): DSGVTQTPKHLITATGQRVTLRCSPRSGDLSVYWYQQSLDQGLQFLIQYYNGEERAKGNILERFSAQQFPDLHSELNLSSLELGDSALYFCASSVRGGSADTQYFGPGTRLTVL.

This clone has a single count. V gene TRBV6-5 combines with J gene TRBJ1-2; D gene uncertain. Germline lookup yields CDR1 MNHEY and CDR2 SVGAGI. Trimming took off 6 bases at V and 0 bases at J, with 11 bases between the two ends. CDR3 length: 14 amino acids. The CDR3 nucleotides are TGTGCCAGCAGGCCACCGGGAGCTAACTATGGCTACACCTTC. Residues: CASRPPGANYGYTF.

The V call is TRBV6-9, the J call TRBJ1-2; D unresolved. CDR3 size: 15 residues. Trimming stripped 5 bases from V and 0 bases from J, with 13 bases between. Germline CDR1 MNHGY, CDR2 SVAAGI. The CDR3 protein is CASSLQTGTNYGYTF. The CDR3 coding sequence is TGTGCCAGCAGTCTCCAGACTGGGACTAACTATGGCTACACCTTC.

The CDR3 DNA is TGTGCCAGCAGCGCCTGGGTGGCAGCCGTTAGCAATCAGCCCCAGCATTTT. As protein: CASSAWVAAVSNQPQHF. The V call is TRBV2, the J call TRBJ1-5; D gene uncertain. Trimming removed 6 bases at V and 0 bases at J, with 18 bases between. The germline V gene has CDR1 SNHLY and CDR2 FYNNEI. The CDR3 runs to 17 residues.

The chain couples TRBV25-1 to TRBJ2-7; 9 nucleotides line up with TRBD1. This CDR3 spans 12 amino acids. V shed 8 bases and J 7 bases; nucleotides not matched to a gene: 6. CDR1 is MGHDK, CDR2 SYGVNS, per germline. The CDR3 DNA sequence: TGTGCCAGCCGGGACAGGGTGTGGGAGCAGTACTTC. Translating gives CASRDRVWEQYF.

The rearrangement links TRBV5-8 to TRBJ1-4; possible D gene TRBD1, 5 bases. V was trimmed by 5 bases and J by 7 bases, leaving 15 bases between them. From germline, CDR1 is SGHTS and CDR2 YDEGEE. The CDR3 totals 14 residues. The CDR3 nucleotides read TGTGCCAGCAGGGGGCCCTTTGTGAGTGAAAAACTGTTTTTT. The encoded protein is CASRGPFVSEKLFF.

CDR3 region: CASIVTAIRRDTQYF. The CDR3 DNA reads as TGTGCCAGCATCGTGACAGCCATAAGAAGAGATACGCAGTATTTT. The rearrangement links TRBV6-1 to TRBJ2-3, with D perhaps TRBD1 (5 bases). Deletions cut 7 bases from V and 5 bases from J, with 19 bases between. This CDR3 contains 15 residues. The germline V gene encodes CDR1 MNHNS and CDR2 SASEGT.

V is TRBV11-2 and J is TRBJ2-3, with D possibly matching TRBD2 (5 bases). V lost 6 bases, J lost 6 bases, and 13 bases lay in between. The CDR3 extends over 13 amino acids. Looked up from germline, CDR1 is SGHAT and CDR2 is FQNNGV. DNA for the CDR3: TGTGCCAGCAGTTACCAACCTAGCGATACGCAGTATTTT. This sequence encodes CASSYQPSDTQYF.

The gene calls are TRBV28 and TRBJ2-1; 11 bases are a match to TRBD2. Germline V gene data show CDR1 as MDHEN and CDR2 as SYDVKM. V shed 4 bases and J 0 bases; nucleotides not matched to a gene: 2. The CDR3 contains 16 residues. CDR3 sequence reads: CASSSLAGGSYNEQFF. CDR3 DNA sequence: TGTGCCAGCAGTTCCCTAGCGGGAGGCTCCTACAATGAGCAGTTCTTC.

This clone was detected only once. The rearrangement joins TRBV7-8 to TRBJ2-1, with a tentative D call TRBD1 (6 bases). V lost 5 bases to trimming and J lost 8 bases, with 16 bases between them. Germline V gene lookup returns CDR1 SGHVS and CDR2 FQNEAQ. The CDR3 spans 14 residues. CDR3 in amino acids: CASSPEAGAHEQFF. The CDR3 DNA follows: TGTGCCAGCAGCCCAGAGGCAGGGGCCCATGAGCAGTTCTTC. The full variable domain, its missing parts supplied by reference TRBV7-8 and TRBJ2-1, is GAGVSQSPRYKVAKRGQDVALRCDPISGHVSLFWYQQALGQGPEFLTYFQNEAQLDKSGLPSDRFFAERPEGSVSTLKIQRTQQEDSAVYLCASSPEAGAHEQFFGPGTRLTVL.

There are a few counts of this clone. The chain carries TRBV10-3 and TRBJ2-3, with 9 bases lining up with TRBD1. V was pared by 6 bases and J by 4 bases, with 11 bases of the junction left unmatched. CDR3 length: 16 amino acids. Germline V gene data show CDR1 as ENHRY and CDR2 as SYGVKD. CDR3 loop: CAISAQDRGGADTQYF. Written as DNA, the CDR3 is TGTGCCATCAGCGCTCAGGACAGGGGTGGAGCAGATACGCAGTATTTT.

The genes are TRBV7-2 and TRBJ2-3; 11 bases fit TRBD1. J gave up 2 bases and V 3 bases, and 7 bases lay outside the gene matches. The CDR3 length is 17 residues. Germline values: CDR1 SGHTA, CDR2 FQGNSA. The CDR3 reads CASSFWGQGGITDTQYF. For the CDR3, the DNA is TGTGCCAGCAGCTTCTGGGGACAGGGGGGAATCACAGATACGCAGTATTTT.